Each of the 29 T cell receptor beta chains below was sequenced from the same sample in a study of T-cell memory formation after mild COVID-19 (dated by TCRdb to the early 2020s). Libraries were made using 5' RACE. This sample was sequenced with an Illumina NovaSeq 6000. TCRdb trimmed the raw reads at Q25, called clones with MiXCR and kept productive beta chains. Rows matching on CDR3 protein sequence are summarized as one entry with the most common DNA and genes. The sample yields 200,000 to 300,000 distinct CDR3 sequences; approximately 15% were counted once. The ten largest clonotypes hold 20% to 25% of the sample. The sequenced sample was PBMCs or a T cell subset sorted from them (not recorded which). The receptors were sampled from a man between 18 and 35 years old who had mild COVID-19 (a few samples of this study predate the infection). The sample titles of this study are shuffled in the database, so cell type and time point are left out; the donor was told from shared clones.

This clonotype was detected a few times. The rearrangement links TRBV2 to TRBJ2-2, with D unresolved. The V end lost 6 bases, the J end lost 7 bases, and 6 bases lay between the germline ends. CDR1 and CDR2 from the germline V gene are SNHLY and FYNNEI. CDR3 size: 11 residues. The CDR3 spells CASRGVGELFF. The DNA for the CDR3 is TGTGCCAGCAGGGGTGTCGGGGAGCTGTTTTTT.

The V call is TRBV6-5, the J call TRBJ2-1; weak D call: TRBD2 (6 bases). The CDR3 has 14 residues. Germline V gene lookup returns CDR1 MNHEY and CDR2 SVGAGI. The V end lost 2 bases, the J end lost 6 bases, and 11 bases lay between the germline ends. This CDR3 reads CASSYGRTINEQFF. CDR3 bases: TGTGCCAGCAGTTACGGGAGGACAATCAATGAGCAGTTCTTC.

The chain employs TRBV4-1 and TRBJ1-2; TRBD1 agrees at 9 bases. The J segment lost 1 base and the V segment lost 4 bases, leaving 13 bases of the junction unmatched. The CDR3 sequence is 18 residues long. Looked up from germline, CDR1 is MGHRA and CDR2 is YSYEKL. The CDR3 is CASSPRGPPGQGNYGYTF. CDR3 DNA sequence: TGCGCCAGCAGCCCTAGGGGACCCCCGGGACAGGGTAACTATGGCTACACCTTC.

V gene TRBV18 combines with J gene TRBJ1-2; D gene unclear. This CDR3 spans 12 amino acids. CDR1 and CDR2 from the germline V gene are KGHSH and LQKENI. V lost 6 bases, J lost 8 bases, and 13 bases lay in between. The CDR3 region has the DNA TGTGCCAGCTCGCCGTCGGGTTCGGGCTACACCTTC. It codes for CASSPSGSGYTF. Supplemented by reference TRBV18 and TRBJ1-2, the full variable domain reads NAGVMQNPRHLVRRRGQEARLRCSPMKGHSHVYWYRQLPEEGLKFMVYLQKENIIDESGMPKERFSAEFPKEGPSILRIQQVVRGDSAAYFCASSPSGSGYTFGSGTRLTVV.

In nucleotides, the CDR3 is TGTGCCAGCAGTGAACAGGCCACTGGGGCCAACGTCCTGACTTTC. It is translated as CASSEQATGANVLTF. This chain connects TRBV6-1 to TRBJ2-6; D gene uncertain. CDR1 and CDR2 from the germline V gene are MNHNS and SASEGT. V gave up 2 bases and J gave up 2 bases, with 7 bases separating them. This CDR3 is 15 amino acids long.

A few counts support this clonotype. The chain carries TRBV12-3 or TRBV12-4 and TRBJ2-4, with 8 bases fitting TRBD2. The CDR3 has 14 residues. After removal of 5 bases from V and 9 bases from J, the junction contained 9 bases not matched to a gene. CDR3 loop: CASSQKGAGGIQYF. The CDR3 DNA reads TGTGCCAGCAGTCAAAAAGGGGCGGGGGGCATTCAGTACTTC.

This chain uses TRBV20-1 with TRBJ2-1; D remains ambiguous. Germline values: CDR1 DFQATT, CDR2 SNEGSKA (reference sequence). V was pared by 5 bases and J by 1 base, with 12 bases between. The CDR3 contains 14 residues. CDR3 nucleotide sequence: TGCAGTGCTCGGACCCCACGGTCCTACAATGAGCAGTTCTTC. This gives the protein CSARTPRSYNEQFF.

The chain recombines TRBV7-2 with TRBJ1-2; 8 bases are shared with TRBD1. Per germline, CDR1 SGHTA and CDR2 FQGNSA. The ends lost 1 base at V and 4 bases at J; junction bases unmatched: 8. The CDR3 consists of 16 residues. The CDR3 region has the DNA TGTGCCAGCAGCTTAGAGTACCAGGGGGCCGGCTATGGCTACACCTTC. This codes for CASSLEYQGAGYGYTF.

The V call is TRBV7-9, the J call TRBJ2-1, with 10 positions matching TRBD1. J lost 6 bases, V lost 4 bases, and 6 bases had no gene match. The CDR3 covers 15 residues. Germline CDR1 reads SEHNR; CDR2 reads FQNEAQ (reference sequence). CDR3 bases: TGTGCCAGCAGCTCACCGGGACAGGGGTTCAATGAGCAGTTCTTC. Its translation is CASSSPGQGFNEQFF.

This clonotype was detected a few times. CDR3 DNA: TGTGCCAGCAGCTGGGTGGGAGATACGCAGTATTTT. Protein product: CASSWVGDTQYF. The chain joins TRBV3-1 to TRBJ2-3; D unclear. Trimming cost V 5 bases and J 5 bases, with 8 bases left between them. CDR3 length: 12 residues. Germline CDR1 and CDR2: LGHDT and YNNKEL (reference sequence).

This rearrangement joins TRBV4-3 to TRBJ2-1; D remains unclear. The CDR3 is made up of 17 amino acids. Germline assignment: CDR1 LGHNA and CDR2 YSLEER. Deletions cut 4 bases from V and 0 bases from J, with 16 bases between. The CDR3 bases are TGCGCCAGCAGCCCCTCCCCCGCCCACAGCTCCTACAATGAGCAGTTCTTC. Translated: CASSPSPAHSSYNEQFF.

This chain connects TRBV4-2 to TRBJ1-1; 9 bases map to TRBD1. The length of the CDR3 is 16 residues. Germline values: CDR1 LGHNA, CDR2 YNFKEQ. Trimming removed 4 bases from V and 0 bases from J; junction bases left unmatched: 6. CDR3 sequence reads: CASSRGQGPLNTEAFF. The CDR3 DNA follows: TGTGCCAGCAGCCGCGGACAGGGGCCATTGAACACTGAAGCTTTCTTT.

The chain joins TRBV12-3 or TRBV12-4 to TRBJ1-1; D unresolved. The CDR3 contains 11 residues. Trimming left V 10 bases short and J 5 bases short, with 11 bases between. The DNA of the CDR3 is TGTGCCATAGCGGGGTTTACTGAAGCTTTCTTT. It yields the protein CAIAGFTEAFF.

This clonotype was seen a few times. V usage is TRBV7-3 and J usage is TRBJ2-7; no definite D call. The CDR3 length is 13 residues. Between the trimmed V and J ends, which lost 1 base and 5 bases, there was a span of 9 bases. Looked up from germline, CDR1 is SGHTA and CDR2 is FQGTGA. The CDR3 nucleotides read TGTGCCAGCAGCTTAAACAACTTGGACGAGCAGTACTTC. It specifies CASSLNNLDEQYF.

This clonotype turned up a few times. The V gene is TRBV10-3, the J gene TRBJ2-3, with no clear D. Looked up from germline, CDR1 is ENHRY and CDR2 is SYGVKD. This CDR3 spans 12 amino acids. Trimming took off 10 bases at V and 0 bases at J, with 8 bases between the two ends. CDR3 DNA: TGTGCCACCAAGGATAGCACAGATACGCAGTATTTT. This encodes CATKDSTDTQYF.

This clonotype has just a few counts. The chain carries TRBV7-9 and TRBJ2-5; D might be TRBD1 or TRBD2, each matching 5 bases. Trimming removed 0 bases at V and 6 bases at J, with 17 bases between. Germline lookup yields CDR1 SEHNR and CDR2 FQNEAQ (reference sequence). The CDR3 spans 16 residues. The DNA for the CDR3 is TGTGCCAGCAGCTTAGCGACGGCGGGTTCGGGGCAGACCCAGTACTTC. Amino acids: CASSLATAGSGQTQYF.

This clonotype appeared many times. This CDR3 reads CASSAVTDTQYF. As DNA, the CDR3 is TGTGCCAGCTCAGCAGTTACAGATACGCAGTATTTT. J is TRBJ2-3 and V is TRBV18; no firm D call. V lost 5 bases to trimming and J lost 3 bases, with 6 bases between them. This CDR3 region has 12 residues. The germline V gene encodes CDR1 KGHSH and CDR2 LQKENI.

This clonotype was recorded a few times. The rearrangement uses TRBV28 and TRBJ2-1, with 12 bases fitting TRBD2. V trimming: 8 bases; J trimming: 5 bases; junction bases outside the gene matches: 7. Germline CDR1 and CDR2: MDHEN and SYDVKM. The CDR3 runs 15 residues. The CDR3, as DNA: TGTGCCAGCGTTCGTCTAGCGGGGGGGAACAATGAGCAGTTCTTC. It encodes CASVRLAGGNNEQFF.

The DNA of the CDR3 is TGTGCCAGCAGCACGGACTATCCTAAGGAGTATTTT. It specifies CASSTDYPKEYF. This chain uses TRBV7-2 with TRBJ2-3; maybe TRBD2 (6 bases). This CDR3 has 12 amino acids. Germline V gene sequence: CDR1 SGHTA, CDR2 FQGNSA. The V end lost 5 bases, the J end lost 13 bases, and 16 bases lay between the germline ends.

This clonotype was observed a handful of times. The rearrangement uses TRBV5-1 and TRBJ1-1, with 7 bases aligning to TRBD1. The CDR3 is 15 residues long. The germline V gene encodes CDR1 SGHRS and CDR2 YFSETQ. The trim removed 0 bases at V and 1 base at J, leaving 3 bases unmatched. Here the CDR3 DNA reads TGCGCCAGCAGCTTGGATGCAGGGGGGAACACTGAAGCTTTCTTT. Protein: CASSLDAGGNTEAFF.

The chain is built from TRBV10-3 and TRBJ2-5; no clear D gene. The CDR3 spans 14 residues. CDR1 ENHRY and CDR2 SYGVKD come from the germline V gene. V dropped 3 bases and J dropped 5 bases, with 13 bases sitting between them. The CDR3 DNA reads TGTGCCATCAGTGAAGCCGGCGTACGGGAGACCCAGTACTTC. This sequence encodes CAISEAGVRETQYF.

This clonotype was counted only a few times. The J gene is TRBJ2-4, the V gene TRBV4-3; TRBD1 might be the D (6 bases). Trimming pared 0 bases from V and 5 bases from J, leaving 11 bases between. Germline loops: CDR1 LGHNA, CDR2 YSLEER. This CDR3 is 15 amino acids long. The CDR3 loop reads CASSQEQGLENIQYF. The CDR3 DNA reads TGCGCCAGCAGCCAAGAACAGGGTCTCGAAAACATTCAGTACTTC.

This clonotype was picked up one time. The chain carries TRBV12-3 or TRBV12-4 and TRBJ2-3; D might be TRBD1 (6 bases). V shed 0 bases and J shed 0 bases, with 10 bases lying between them. This CDR3 has 16 amino acids. CDR3 in DNA: TGTGCCAGCAGTTTAGCGGGGGCGCCCAGCACAGATACGCAGTATTTT. Translated, it gives CASSLAGAPSTDTQYF.

This clonotype was seen at least ten times. V gene TRBV4-1 combines with J gene TRBJ2-3, with a weak D call TRBD1 (6 bases). CDR3 length: 16 amino acids. Germline V gene lookup returns CDR1 MGHRA and CDR2 YSYEKL. The V gene lost 4 bases and the J gene lost 1 base, with 15 bases spanning the gap. Here the CDR3 DNA reads TGCGCCAGCAGCCTGCATCAGGGGCCTGGCACAGATACGCAGTATTTT. Its translation: CASSLHQGPGTDTQYF.

In its sample, this clonotype was seen a few times. The rearrangement links TRBV5-1 to TRBJ2-1; D is possibly TRBD2 (6 bases). Per germline, CDR1 SGHRS and CDR2 YFSETQ. This CDR3 has 15 amino acids. Trimming removed 1 base from V and 0 bases from J, with 8 bases in between. The CDR3 DNA is TGCGCCAGCAGCTTGCCAGCGGGCTCCTACAATGAGCAGTTCTTC. It is translated as CASSLPAGSYNEQFF.

This clonotype was detected many times. CDR3 loop: CASRPTDLGTQYF. The CDR3 DNA reads as TGTGCCAGCCGCCCTACCGACTTAGGGACCCAGTACTTC. The chain combines TRBV12-3 or TRBV12-4 with TRBJ2-5, with no clear D. Trimming pared 8 bases from V and 7 bases from J, leaving 17 bases between. The CDR3 is made up of 13 amino acids.

This clonotype was seen a few times. The chain joins TRBV29-1 to TRBJ1-1; no definite D call. CDR1 and CDR2 from the germline V gene are SQVTM and ANQGSEA. CDR3 length equals 16 residues. The ends were cut back, 0 bases at V and 0 bases at J, with 14 bases in the middle. CDR3 sequence reads: CSVEDRREFMNTEAFF. CDR3 nucleotide sequence: TGCAGCGTTGAAGATCGTCGGGAATTCATGAACACTGAAGCTTTCTTT.

The chain recombines TRBV4-2 with TRBJ2-5, with 8 bases lining up with TRBD1. This CDR3 comprises 15 residues. Per germline, CDR1 LGHNA and CDR2 YNFKEQ. J gave up 4 bases and V 1 base, and 5 bases lay outside the gene matches. For the CDR3, the DNA is TGTGCCAGCAGCCAAGGACAGGGGTTCGGAGAGACCCAGTACTTC. This codes for CASSQGQGFGETQYF.

V and J are TRBV18 and TRBJ1-1; D uncertain. With 3 bases removed from V and 2 bases from J, the gap between germline ends came to 10 bases. The CDR3 is 14 residues long. Germline CDR1 and CDR2: KGHSH and LQKENI. CDR3 DNA: TGTGCCAGCTCACCGAAAGAGGGTAACACTGAAGCTTTCTTT. Its protein is CASSPKEGNTEAFF.